The clone carrying this T cell receptor (beta chain) turned up a few times. Trimming took 10 bases from V and 4 from J, leaving 16 bases between them. Germline assignment: CDR1 MDHEN and CDR2 SYDVKM. CDR3 size: 13 residues. TCRdb processed the reads anew with MiXCR; each CDR3 protein has one entry. The sample carries about 260,000 distinct CDR3 sequences, 9.1% recorded once. This sample was included in a study of T cell repertoires in cytomegalovirus infection. The rearrangement links TRBV28 to TRBJ2-5; no clear D gene. Sequencing was done on a sample of PBMCs. This clonotype was obtained from a human donor in good health (CMV status not recorded). Some clones in this sample may be carry-over from other donors' samples. The chain's CDR3 is CATRRTIGETQYF. The CDR3 DNA follows: TGTGCCACCAGGCGGACCATCGGAGAGACCCAGTACTTC.